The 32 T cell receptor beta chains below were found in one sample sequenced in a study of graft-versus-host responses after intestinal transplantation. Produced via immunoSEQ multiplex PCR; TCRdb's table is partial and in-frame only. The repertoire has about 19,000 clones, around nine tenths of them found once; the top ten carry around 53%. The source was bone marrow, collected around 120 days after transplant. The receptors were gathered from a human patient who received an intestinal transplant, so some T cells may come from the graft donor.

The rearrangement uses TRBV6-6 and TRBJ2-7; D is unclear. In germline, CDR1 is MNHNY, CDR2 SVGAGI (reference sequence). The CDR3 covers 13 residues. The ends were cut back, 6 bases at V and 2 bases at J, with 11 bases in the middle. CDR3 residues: CASRMVTTYEQYF. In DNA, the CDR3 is TGTGCCAGCAGAATGGTTACGACCTACGAGCAGTACTTC.

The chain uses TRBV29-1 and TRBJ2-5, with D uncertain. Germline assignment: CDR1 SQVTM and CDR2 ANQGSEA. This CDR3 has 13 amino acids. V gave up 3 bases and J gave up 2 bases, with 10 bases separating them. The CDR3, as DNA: TGCAGCGTTGATCCTGACGCTCAAGAGACCCAGTACTTC. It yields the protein CSVDPDAQETQYF.

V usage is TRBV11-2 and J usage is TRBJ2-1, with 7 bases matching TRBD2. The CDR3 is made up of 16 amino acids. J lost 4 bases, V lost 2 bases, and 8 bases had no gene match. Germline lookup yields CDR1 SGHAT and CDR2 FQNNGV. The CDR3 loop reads CASSLTSAPGYNEQFF. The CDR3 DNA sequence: TGTGCCAGCAGCTTAACTAGCGCCCCGGGTTACAATGAGCAGTTCTTC.

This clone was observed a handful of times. The DNA of the CDR3 is TGTGCCAGCAGTTACTCCAGCGGTAGCTCCTACGAGCAGTACTTC. This sequence encodes CASSYSSGSSYEQYF. The chain combines TRBV6-6 with TRBJ2-7; D might be TRBD2 (5 bases). Trimming took 0 bases from V and 0 from J, leaving 9 bases between them. The CDR3 length is 15 residues. Germline V gives CDR1 MNHNY, CDR2 SVGAGI (reference sequence).

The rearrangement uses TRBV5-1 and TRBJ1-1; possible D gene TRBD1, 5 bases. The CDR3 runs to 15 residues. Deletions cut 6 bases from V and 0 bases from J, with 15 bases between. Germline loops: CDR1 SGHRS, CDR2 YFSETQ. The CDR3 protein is CASKFTGTVNTEAFF. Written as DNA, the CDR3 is TGCGCCAGCAAGTTTACGGGGACCGTGAACACTGAAGCTTTCTTT.

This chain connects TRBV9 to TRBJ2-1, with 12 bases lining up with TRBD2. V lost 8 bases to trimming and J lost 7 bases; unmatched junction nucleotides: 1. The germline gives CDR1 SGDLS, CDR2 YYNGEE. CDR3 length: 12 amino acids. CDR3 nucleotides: TGTGCCAGTACTAGCGGGGGGAATGAGCAGTTCTTC. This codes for CASTSGGNEQFF.

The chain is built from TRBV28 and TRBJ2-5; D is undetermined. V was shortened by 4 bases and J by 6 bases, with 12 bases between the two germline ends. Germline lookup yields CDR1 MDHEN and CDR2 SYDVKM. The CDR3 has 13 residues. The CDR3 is CASSSRTPQTQYF. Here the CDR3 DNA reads TGTGCCAGCAGTTCTAGGACCCCTCAGACCCAGTACTTC.

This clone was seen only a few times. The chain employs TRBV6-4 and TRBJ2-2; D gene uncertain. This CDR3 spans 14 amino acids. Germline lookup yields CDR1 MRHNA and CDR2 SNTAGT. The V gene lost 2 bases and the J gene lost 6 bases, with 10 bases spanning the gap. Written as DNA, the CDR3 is TGTGCCAGCAGTGACCACGGAGAGTCCGGGGAGCTGTTTTTT. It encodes CASSDHGESGELFF.

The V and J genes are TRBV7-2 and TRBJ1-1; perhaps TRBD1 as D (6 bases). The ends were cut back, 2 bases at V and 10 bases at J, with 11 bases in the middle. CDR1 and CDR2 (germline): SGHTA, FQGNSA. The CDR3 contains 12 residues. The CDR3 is CASSLTGLGAFF. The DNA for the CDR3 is TGTGCCAGCAGCTTAACAGGGTTGGGAGCTTTCTTT.

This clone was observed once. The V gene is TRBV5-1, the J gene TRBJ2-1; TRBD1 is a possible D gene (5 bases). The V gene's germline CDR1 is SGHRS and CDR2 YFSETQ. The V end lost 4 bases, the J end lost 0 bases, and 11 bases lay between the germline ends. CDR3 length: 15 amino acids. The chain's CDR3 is CASSEDSRSYNEQFF. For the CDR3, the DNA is TGCGCCAGCAGCGAAGACAGCCGCTCCTACAATGAGCAGTTCTTC.

CDR3 DNA: TGTGCCAGCAGCGGACGTCTAGCGGATCCCTACGAGCAGTACTTC. Residues: CASSGRLADPYEQYF. This chain joins TRBV9 and TRBJ2-7; 7 nucleotides match TRBD2. With V trimmed by 3 bases and J by 2 bases, 8 bases remained unmatched. The CDR3 has 15 residues. Looked up from germline, CDR1 is SGDLS and CDR2 is YYNGEE.

CDR3 in amino acids: CATRGVAAGELFF. CDR3 bases: TGTGCCACCCGGGGGGTTGCGGCCGGGGAGCTGTTTTTT. V gene TRBV11-2 combines with J gene TRBJ2-2; TRBD2 matches at 7 bases. V gave up 10 bases and J gave up 6 bases; unmatched junction bases: 8. This CDR3 has 13 residues. CDR1 and CDR2 from the germline V gene are SGHAT and FQNNGV.

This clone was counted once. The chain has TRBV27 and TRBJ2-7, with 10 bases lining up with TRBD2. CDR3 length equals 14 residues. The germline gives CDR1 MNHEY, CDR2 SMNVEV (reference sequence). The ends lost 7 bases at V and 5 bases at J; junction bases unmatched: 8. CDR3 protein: CASTKAGGSHEQYF. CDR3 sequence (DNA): TGTGCCAGCACCAAAGCGGGAGGGTCCCACGAGCAGTACTTC.

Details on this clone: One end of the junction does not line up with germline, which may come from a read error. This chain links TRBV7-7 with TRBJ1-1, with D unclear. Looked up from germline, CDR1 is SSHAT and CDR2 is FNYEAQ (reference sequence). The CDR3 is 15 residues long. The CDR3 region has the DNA TGTGCTAGCAGCTCCCATTCCGGAATTGGCGCTGAAGCTTTCTTT. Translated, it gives CASSSHSGIGAEAFF.

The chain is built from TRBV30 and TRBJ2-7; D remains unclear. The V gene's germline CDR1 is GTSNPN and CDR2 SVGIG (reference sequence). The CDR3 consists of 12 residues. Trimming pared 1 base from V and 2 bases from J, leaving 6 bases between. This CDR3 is CAWSGNPYEQYF. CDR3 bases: TGTGCCTGGAGTGGAAATCCCTACGAGCAGTACTTC.

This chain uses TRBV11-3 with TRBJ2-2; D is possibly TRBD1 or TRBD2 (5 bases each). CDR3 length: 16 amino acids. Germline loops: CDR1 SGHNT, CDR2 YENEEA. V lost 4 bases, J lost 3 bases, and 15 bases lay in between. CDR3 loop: CASSSPGATDTGELFF. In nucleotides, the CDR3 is TGTGCCAGCAGCTCCCCCGGGGCTACGGACACCGGGGAGCTGTTTTTT. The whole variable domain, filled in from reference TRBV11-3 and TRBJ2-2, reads EAGVVQSPRYKIIEKKQPVAFWCNPISGHNTLYWYLQNLGQGPELLIRYENEEAVDDSQLPKDRFSAERLKGVDSTLKIQPAELGDSAVYLCASSSPGATDTGELFFGEGSRLTVL.

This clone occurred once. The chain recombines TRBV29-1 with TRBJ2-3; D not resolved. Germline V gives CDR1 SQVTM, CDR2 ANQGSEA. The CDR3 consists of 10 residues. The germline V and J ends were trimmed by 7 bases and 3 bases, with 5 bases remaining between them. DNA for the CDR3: TGCAGCGGTGATACAGATACGCAGTATTTT. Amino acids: CSGDTDTQYF.

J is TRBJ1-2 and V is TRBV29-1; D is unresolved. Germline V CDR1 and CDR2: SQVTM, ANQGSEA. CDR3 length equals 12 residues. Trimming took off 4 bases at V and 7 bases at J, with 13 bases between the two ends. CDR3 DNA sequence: TGCAGCGTTGTAAGCCCTGACGGTGGCTACACCTTC. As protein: CSVVSPDGGYTF.

Written as DNA, the CDR3 is TGTGCCAGCAGCTTAACGGGGGGCTCCTACAATGAGCAGTTCTTC. Encoded protein: CASSLTGGSYNEQFF. The chain joins TRBV7-3 to TRBJ2-1, with TRBD2 as a possible D gene (6 bases). The CDR3 is 15 residues long. The V gene lost 0 bases and the J gene lost 0 bases, with 6 bases spanning the gap. CDR1 SGHTA and CDR2 FQGTGA come from the germline V gene.

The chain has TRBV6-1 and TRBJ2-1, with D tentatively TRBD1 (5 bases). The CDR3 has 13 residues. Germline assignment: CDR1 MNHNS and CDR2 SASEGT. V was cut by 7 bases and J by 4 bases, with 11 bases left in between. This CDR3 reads CASKIQEYNEQFF. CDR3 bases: TGTGCCAGCAAAATACAGGAGTACAATGAGCAGTTCTTC.

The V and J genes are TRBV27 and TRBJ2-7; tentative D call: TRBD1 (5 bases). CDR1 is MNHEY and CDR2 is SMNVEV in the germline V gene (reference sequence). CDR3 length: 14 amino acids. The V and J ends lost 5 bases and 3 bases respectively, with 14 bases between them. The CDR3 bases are TGTGCCAGCAGTCCAGGGTACCGGTTCTACGAGCAGTACTTC. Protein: CASSPGYRFYEQYF.

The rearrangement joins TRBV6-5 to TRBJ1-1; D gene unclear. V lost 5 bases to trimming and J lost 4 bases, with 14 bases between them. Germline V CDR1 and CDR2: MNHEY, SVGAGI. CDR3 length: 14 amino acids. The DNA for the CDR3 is TGTGCCAGCAGTAAAGCGCCCCACACCACTGAAGCTTTCTTT. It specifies CASSKAPHTTEAFF.

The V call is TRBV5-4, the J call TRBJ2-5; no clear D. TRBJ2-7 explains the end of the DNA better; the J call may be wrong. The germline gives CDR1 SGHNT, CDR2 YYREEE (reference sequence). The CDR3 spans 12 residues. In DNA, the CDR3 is TGTGCCAGCAGTGGCTTCAACTACGAGCAGTACTTC. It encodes CASSGFNYEQYF.

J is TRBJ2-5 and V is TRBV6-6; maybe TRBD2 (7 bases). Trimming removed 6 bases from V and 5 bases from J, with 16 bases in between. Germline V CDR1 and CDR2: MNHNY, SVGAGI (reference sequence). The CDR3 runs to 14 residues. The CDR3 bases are TGTGCCAGCAGGAGCTCACAGGGAGGGGAGACCCAGTACTTC. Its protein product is CASRSSQGGETQYF.

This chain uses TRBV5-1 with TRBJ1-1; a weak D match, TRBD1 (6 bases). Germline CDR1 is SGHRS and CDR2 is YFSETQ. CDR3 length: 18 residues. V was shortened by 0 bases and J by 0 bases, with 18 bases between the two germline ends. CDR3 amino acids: CASSLVQGGSVMNTEAFF. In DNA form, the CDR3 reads TGCGCCAGCAGCTTGGTACAGGGAGGCAGTGTGATGAACACTGAAGCTTTCTTT.

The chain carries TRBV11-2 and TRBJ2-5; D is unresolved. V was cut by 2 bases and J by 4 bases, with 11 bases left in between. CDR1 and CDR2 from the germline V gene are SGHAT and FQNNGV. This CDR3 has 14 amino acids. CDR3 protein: CASSLWTLGETQYF. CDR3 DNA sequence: TGTGCCAGCAGCTTATGGACCTTGGGAGAGACCCAGTACTTC.

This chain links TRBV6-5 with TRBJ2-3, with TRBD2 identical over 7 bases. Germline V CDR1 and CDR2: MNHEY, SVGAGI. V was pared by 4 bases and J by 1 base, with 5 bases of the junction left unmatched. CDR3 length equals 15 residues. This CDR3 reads CASSWGGAGTDTQYF. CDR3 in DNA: TGTGCCAGCAGTTGGGGAGGGGCCGGCACAGATACGCAGTATTTT.

The CDR3 DNA is TGCGCCAGCAGCCTGGGGGAGCGAGTAGATGGCTACACCTTC. Its protein product is CASSLGERVDGYTF. The chain has TRBV5-1 and TRBJ1-2; maybe TRBD1 (5 bases). Trimming stripped 4 bases from V and 6 bases from J, with 16 bases between. The CDR3 is 14 amino acids. Per germline, CDR1 SGHRS and CDR2 YFSETQ. Using reference TRBV5-1 and TRBJ1-2 for the parts outside the CDR3, the full variable domain is KAGVTQTPRYLIKTRGQQVTLSCSPISGHRSVSWYQQTPGQGLQFLFEYFSETQRNKGNFPGRFSGRQFSNSRSEMNVSTLELGDSALYLCASSLGERVDGYTFGSGTRLTVV.

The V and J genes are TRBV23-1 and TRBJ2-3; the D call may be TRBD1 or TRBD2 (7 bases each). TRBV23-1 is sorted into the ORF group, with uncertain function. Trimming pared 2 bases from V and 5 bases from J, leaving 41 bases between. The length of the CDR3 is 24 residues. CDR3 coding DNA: TGCGCCAGCAGTCAAGGGACAGCGGGCCCGCTTGGGGAGGGCCAGGGCACACACGGAGATACGCAGTATTTT. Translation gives CASSQGTAGPLGEGQGTHGDTQYF.

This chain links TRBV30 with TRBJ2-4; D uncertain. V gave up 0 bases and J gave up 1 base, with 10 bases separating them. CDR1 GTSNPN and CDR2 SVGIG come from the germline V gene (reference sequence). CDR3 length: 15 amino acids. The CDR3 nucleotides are TGTGCCTGGAGTGTGCCCACGGCGGCCAAAAACATTCAGTACTTC. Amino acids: CAWSVPTAAKNIQYF. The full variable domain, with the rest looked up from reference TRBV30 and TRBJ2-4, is SQTIHQWPATLVQPVGSPLSLECTVEGTSNPNLYWYRQAAGRGLQLLFYSVGIGQISSEVPQNLSASRPQDRQFILSSKKLLLSDSGFYLCAWSVPTAAKNIQYFGAGTRLSVL.

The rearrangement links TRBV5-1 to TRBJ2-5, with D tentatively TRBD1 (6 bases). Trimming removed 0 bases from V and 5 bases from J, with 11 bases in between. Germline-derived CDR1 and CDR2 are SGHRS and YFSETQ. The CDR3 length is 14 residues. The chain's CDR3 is CASSLEQGGETQYF. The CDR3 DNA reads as TGCGCCAGCAGCTTGGAACAGGGTGGCGAGACCCAGTACTTC.

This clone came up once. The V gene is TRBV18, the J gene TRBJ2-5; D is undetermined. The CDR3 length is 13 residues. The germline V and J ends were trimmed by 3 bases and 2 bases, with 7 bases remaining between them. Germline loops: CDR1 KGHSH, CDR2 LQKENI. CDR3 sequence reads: CASSPPQQETQYF. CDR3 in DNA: TGTGCCAGCTCACCCCCGCAGCAAGAGACCCAGTACTTC.